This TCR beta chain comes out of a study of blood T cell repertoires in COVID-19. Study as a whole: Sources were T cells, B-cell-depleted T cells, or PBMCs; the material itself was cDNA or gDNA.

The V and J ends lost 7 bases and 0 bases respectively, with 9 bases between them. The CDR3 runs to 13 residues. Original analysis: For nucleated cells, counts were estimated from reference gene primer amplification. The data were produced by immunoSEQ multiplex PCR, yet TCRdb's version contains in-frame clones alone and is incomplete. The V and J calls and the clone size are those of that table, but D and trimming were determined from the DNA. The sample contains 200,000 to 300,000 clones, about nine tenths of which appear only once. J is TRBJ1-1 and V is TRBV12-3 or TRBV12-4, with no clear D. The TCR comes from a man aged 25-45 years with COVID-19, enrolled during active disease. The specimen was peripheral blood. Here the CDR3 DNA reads TGTGCCAGCACCCCGGGGATGAACACTGAAGCTTTCTTT. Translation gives CASTPGMNTEAFF.